Included here is one T cell receptor (beta chain) sequence, with context. This specimen comes from a study of blood T cell repertoires in COVID-19. Study information: Both acute and convalescent COVID-19 samples were obtained from the United States, Italy and Spain.

Authors' methods: Estimation of nucleated cell counts relied on the amplification of reference gene primers. The repertoire was sequenced with immunoSEQ multiplex PCR; TCRdb's copy has only in-frame clones and lacks some. Clone size and the V and J calls come from that table; the DNA yielded D and trimming. The sample carries around 320,000 clones, over 90% recorded once. CDR1 and CDR2 from the germline V gene are SGHRS and YFSETQ. The CDR3 consists of 15 residues. Trimming took 4 bases from V and 4 from J, leaving 15 bases between them. The clonotype originates from a woman in her 30s who had been exposed to COVID-19. Sequenced: PBMCs or T cells enriched from blood (not recorded which). The V call is TRBV5-1, the J call TRBJ1-5; no clear D. Written as DNA, the CDR3 is TGCGCCAGCAGCACAGTAGGTCGGGAGAATCAGCCCCAGCATTTT. It encodes CASSTVGRENQPQHF.